This TCR beta chain was identified during a study of shared clonotypes between healthy human individuals. This clone was detected only a few times. The antigen remains undetermined. Other DNA sequences in the same sample also yield this CDR3. Caucasian adults residing in Nashville, Tennessee made up all the donors. Germline lookup yields CDR1 KGHSH and CDR2 LQKENI. This CDR3 is 14 amino acids long. Deletions cut 3 bases from V and 0 bases from J, with 3 bases between. Study outcomes and limitations: Some clonotypes were shared by all four sorted-subset donors, while others were not shared. The non-shared ones had lower generation probabilities than the shared ones.

The assay ran at deep level. Clones were read by immunoSEQ multiplex PCR, and TCRdb kept only the in-frame ones, dropping some. The repertoire holds under 1,900,000 clones, with less than 99% as singletons. The sequence derives from a man under 40 in good health. This sequence joins TRBV18 and TRBJ2-6; no firm D call. The sequenced sample was naive CD4+ T cells sorted from blood. Noted subset: CD45RA+ positively selected. The CDR3 reads CASSPSSGANVLTF. The CDR3 DNA follows: TGTGCCAGCTCACCGAGCTCTGGGGCCAACGTCCTGACTTTC.